The next 25 T cell receptor beta chains were all read from a single sample in a study of T cell repertoires in cytomegalovirus infection. From the reads, TCRdb called clonotypes with MiXCR, one entry per CDR3 protein. The sample lists 830,000 or so distinct CDR3 sequences; around a third were seen once. Their antigens remain unidentified. Sequences were derived from cultured CD8+ T cells from PBMCs, sampled from culture after CMV antigen stimulation. The origin of the receptors is a human donor in good health (CMV status not recorded). Some clones in this sample may be carry-over from other donors' samples.

This clonotype turned up a few times. V usage is TRBV29-1 and J usage is TRBJ1-3; D ambiguous. This CDR3 has 12 residues. In germline, CDR1 is SQVTM, CDR2 ANQGSEA. Trimming removed 2 bases from V and 4 bases from J, with 6 bases in between. The CDR3 DNA reads TGCAGCGTTGAATTCAGGGGAAACACCATATATTTT. Translated, it gives CSVEFRGNTIYF.

Points on this clonotype: A much more abundant neighbour one base away suggests this may be a read error. The gene calls are TRBV7-2 and TRBJ1-5; the match to TRBD1 covers 7 bases. CDR3 length: 15 amino acids. Germline values: CDR1 SGHTA, CDR2 FQGNSA. The CDR3 loop is CANSLVSGGLQPQHF. For the CDR3, the DNA is TGTGCCAACAGCTTAGTCTCAGGGGGACTCCAGCCCCAGCATTTT.

Of note for this clonotype: One end of the junction fails to match germline, which may point to a read error. The V gene is TRBV5-4, the J gene TRBJ1-2, with TRBD1 identical over 10 bases. CDR1 is SGHNT and CDR2 is YYREEE in the germline V gene (reference sequence). The CDR3 sequence is 15 residues long. CDR3 coding DNA: TGTGTCAGCAGCACGACCGGGACAGGGGAGTTTGGCTACACCTTC. Translating it yields CVSSTTGTGEFGYTF.

This clonotype was detected ten times or more. The chain recombines TRBV7-2 with TRBJ2-3, with D perhaps TRBD2 (7 bases). V gave up 1 base and J gave up 3 bases, with 11 bases separating them. This CDR3 has 15 residues. Germline V gives CDR1 SGHTA, CDR2 FQGNSA. CDR3 in amino acids: CASSLVGGGTDTQYF. Here the CDR3 DNA reads TGTGCCAGCAGCTTAGTGGGAGGGGGGACAGATACGCAGTATTTT.

Note on this clonotype: With a much larger clone just one base away, this may be a read error. V and J are TRBV7-2 and TRBJ2-5; 8 nucleotides agree with TRBD2. This CDR3 region has 15 residues. Germline trimming cut 5 bases from V and 2 bases from J; bases unmatched to any gene: 7. Germline values: CDR1 SGHTA, CDR2 FQGNSA. The DNA for the CDR3 is TGTGCCAGCAGCGACGGAGCGGGAGTTCAAGAGACCCAGTACTTC. It is translated as CASSDGAGVQETQYF.

In this sample, this clonotype turned up a few times. The CDR3 DNA follows: TGTGCCAGCAGTCCCCCGGACAGGGGGGGAGACGAGCAGTACTTC. Its protein is CASSPPDRGGDEQYF. This rearrangement joins TRBV28 to TRBJ2-7, with 10 bases matching TRBD1. CDR3 length: 15 amino acids. Germline values: CDR1 MDHEN, CDR2 SYDVKM. V lost 5 bases to trimming and J lost 5 bases; unmatched junction nucleotides: 9.

The count of this clonotype is one. A much larger clone lies a single base off, so this may be a read error. The chain joins TRBV7-6 to TRBJ1-1; a possible D gene is TRBD1 (5 bases). The CDR3 contains 14 residues. CDR1 SGHVS and CDR2 FNYEAQ come from the germline V gene. CDR3 loop: CACREGPLNTEAFF. The DNA for the CDR3 is TGTGCCTGCAGAGAGGGACCGTTGAACACTGAAGCTTTCTTT.

The chain joins TRBV6-5 to TRBJ2-1, with 8 bases fitting TRBD2. Losses at the gene ends were 4 bases for V and 0 bases for J; bases not matched to a gene: 5. The CDR3 extends over 16 amino acids. Germline V gene lookup returns CDR1 MNHEY and CDR2 SVGAGI. The CDR3 here is CASSWATSGSYNEQFF. CDR3 nucleotides: TGTGCCAGCAGTTGGGCAACTAGCGGCTCCTACAATGAGCAGTTCTTC.

This clonotype was detected a few times. The chain has TRBV6-2 or TRBV6-3 and TRBJ2-6; either TRBD1 or TRBD2 may supply D (5 bases each). Germline CDR1 reads MNHEY; CDR2 reads SVGEGT. This CDR3 is built from 22 residues. V dropped 5 bases and J dropped 4 bases, with 33 bases sitting between them. The CDR3 bases are TGTGCCAGCAGTCCCCTCCCCCTGGTCCTGGGGACGGCAAAGCGCGGGGCCAACGTCCTGACTTTC. Protein product: CASSPLPLVLGTAKRGANVLTF.

V is TRBV27 and J is TRBJ1-5; D may be TRBD1 (5 bases). The V gene's germline CDR1 is MNHEY and CDR2 SMNVEV (reference sequence). V shed 0 bases and J shed 4 bases, with 10 bases lying between them. The CDR3 is made up of 15 amino acids. The CDR3, as DNA: TGTGCCAGCAGTTTATCTGGGACCGAGAATCAGCCCCAGCATTTT. Protein: CASSLSGTENQPQHF.

This clonotype was found a few times. This rearrangement joins TRBV7-9 to TRBJ2-7; possible D gene TRBD1, 5 bases. This CDR3 spans 13 amino acids. V dropped 1 base and J dropped 4 bases, with 8 bases sitting between them. CDR1 is SEHNR, CDR2 FQNEAQ, per germline (reference sequence). CDR3 protein: CASSLETAYEQYV. DNA for the CDR3: TGTGCCAGCAGCTTAGAGACAGCTTACGAGCAGTACGTC.

This sequence joins TRBV6-5 and TRBJ2-5, with TRBD1 identical over 8 bases. Germline CDR1 is MNHEY and CDR2 is SVGAGI. V shed 6 bases and J 4 bases; nucleotides not matched to a gene: 10. This CDR3 is built from 15 residues. CDR3 amino acids: CASSFAGGSRETQYF. CDR3 nucleotides: TGTGCCAGCAGCTTTGCAGGGGGCTCCCGAGAGACCCAGTACTTC.

This clonotype was picked up a small number of times. The rearrangement uses TRBV7-9 and TRBJ2-4; D gene unclear. This CDR3 is built from 15 residues. Germline CDR1 reads SEHNR; CDR2 reads FQNEAQ (reference sequence). V was clipped by 4 bases and J by 2 bases, with 12 bases between them. Here the CDR3 DNA reads TGTGCCAGCAGCTCCGCCGGAGAACCCAAAAACATTCAGTACTTC. Amino acids: CASSSAGEPKNIQYF.

This clonotype was seen many times. The rearrangement links TRBV7-2 to TRBJ1-4, with TRBD1 as a possible D gene (6 bases). Trimming removed 5 bases at V and 6 bases at J, with 16 bases between. CDR1 and CDR2 (germline): SGHTA, FQGNSA. This CDR3 has 15 amino acids. The CDR3 loop reads CASSKYRAGDEKLFF. In DNA, the CDR3 is TGTGCCAGCAGCAAGTACAGGGCGGGGGATGAAAAACTGTTTTTT. The full variable domain, completed using reference TRBV7-2 and TRBJ1-4, is GAGVSQSPSNKVTEKGKDVELRCDPISGHTALYWYRQSLGQGLEFLIYFQGNSAPDKSGLPSDRFSAERTGGSVSTLTIQRTQQEDSAVYLCASSKYRAGDEKLFFGSGTQLSVL.

This clonotype was recorded once. The J gene is TRBJ2-7, the V gene TRBV28; 8 bases agree with TRBD1. The CDR3 length is 15 residues. Germline CDR1 is MDHEN and CDR2 is SYDVKM. J lost 4 bases, V lost 3 bases, and 8 bases had no gene match. This CDR3 reads CASSFLGQGGYEQYV. The CDR3 nucleotides read TGTGCCAGCAGTTTCCTCGGACAGGGTGGTTACGAGCAGTACGTC.

The rearrangement links TRBV5-4 to TRBJ1-1; 11 bases line up with TRBD1. V trimming: 7 bases; J trimming: 1 base; junction bases outside the gene matches: 3. Germline V gene lookup returns CDR1 SGHNT and CDR2 YYREEE (reference sequence). CDR3 length equals 14 residues. CDR3 bases: TGTGCCAGCCGGGACAGGGGGAGGAACACTGAAGCTTTCTTT. This codes for CASRDRGRNTEAFF.

A few counts support this clonotype. V and J are TRBV12-3 or TRBV12-4 and TRBJ2-1, with 9 bases lining up with TRBD2. CDR3 length equals 13 residues. V lost 7 bases to trimming and J lost 10 bases; unmatched junction nucleotides: 8. The chain's CDR3 is CASMAGGPVEQFF. The CDR3 nucleotides are TGTGCCAGCATGGCGGGGGGGCCCGTAGAGCAGTTCTTC.

Comments on this clonotype: The germline gene is not matched at one end of the junction; a read error may be the cause. This sequence joins TRBV5-3 and TRBJ2-3; D possibly matches TRBD1 or TRBD2 (5 bases each). TRBV5-3 is an open reading frame, and its role is uncertain. The CDR3 length is 15 residues. CDR3 in DNA: TGTGCCAGCAGCTGGGACGAATCTAGCACAGATACGCAGTATTTT. Encoded protein: CASSWDESSTDTQYF.

The chain recombines TRBV5-1 with TRBJ2-2, with TRBD1 matching 7 bases. The germline V gene encodes CDR1 SGHRS and CDR2 YFSETQ. The J segment lost 5 bases and the V segment lost 3 bases, leaving 4 bases of the junction unmatched. This CDR3 has 14 amino acids. The CDR3 is CASSSTGMTGELFF. DNA for the CDR3: TGCGCCAGCAGCTCGACAGGGATGACCGGGGAGCTGTTTTTT.

The rearrangement joins TRBV12-3 or TRBV12-4 to TRBJ1-5; D might be TRBD1 (5 bases). With 8 bases removed from V and 4 bases from J, the gap between germline ends came to 15 bases. CDR3 length: 14 amino acids. Here the CDR3 DNA reads TGTGCCAGCCATGGGGGACCTCTAAATCAGCCCCAGCATTTT. This sequence encodes CASHGGPLNQPQHF.

This sequence joins TRBV5-5 and TRBJ2-7; no reliable D call. The CDR3 extends over 14 amino acids. V gave up 4 bases and J gave up 2 bases, with 13 bases separating them. CDR1 and CDR2 from the germline V gene are SGHKS and YYEKEE (reference sequence). The CDR3, as DNA: TGTGCCAGCAGCGCCCTAGAAGGGACCTACGAGCAGTACGTC. It yields the protein CASSALEGTYEQYV.

Details on this clonotype: A single base separates this from a much larger clone, so it may be a read error. This chain connects TRBV7-6 to TRBJ2-5; D perhaps matches TRBD2 (6 bases). The CDR3 runs 15 residues. V shed 0 bases and J shed 4 bases, with 12 bases lying between them. Germline CDR1 is SGHVS and CDR2 is FNYEAQ. In DNA form, the CDR3 reads TGTGCCAGCAGCTTAGCGGAGGGGCCGAGAGAGACCCAGTACTTC. This gives the protein CASSLAEGPRETQYF.

The rearrangement links TRBV7-9 to TRBJ1-2; D remains ambiguous. The CDR3 sequence is 12 residues long. The ends were cut back, 6 bases at V and 8 bases at J, with 13 bases in the middle. Per germline, CDR1 SEHNR and CDR2 FQNEAQ (reference sequence). The CDR3 DNA follows: TGTGCCAGCAGGTCCGGCGCGTACGGCTACACCTTC. It is translated as CASRSGAYGYTF.

This clonotype was counted a few times. CDR3 DNA: TGCGCCAGCAGCCAAGATGGAGACGATCCGCAGTATTTT. It translates to CASSQDGDDPQYF. The chain couples TRBV4-3 to TRBJ2-3; unclear D gene. The germline V gene encodes CDR1 LGHNA and CDR2 YSLEER. The CDR3 is 13 amino acids. Between the trimmed V and J ends, which lost 0 bases and 10 bases, there was a span of 11 bases.

For this clonotype: Possible read error: a much larger clone is one base away. J is TRBJ2-3 and V is TRBV7-2; 7 positions agree with TRBD2. With 4 bases clipped from V and 2 bases from J, the junction kept 12 bases outside the gene matches. The CDR3 runs to 17 residues. Germline V gene data show CDR1 as SGHTA and CDR2 as FQGNSA. The CDR3 DNA sequence: TGTGCCAGCAGCTCCCTCGGGCTTCGGGGGGTCACAGATACGCAGTATTTT. It codes for CASSSLGLRGVTDTQYF.